This TCR beta chain is from a study of blood T cell repertoires in COVID-19. Here immunoSEQ multiplex PCR was the method, and the copy in TCRdb shows in-frame clones only, minus some. Among approximately 140,000 clones, around 89% were seen once, and the ten largest hold 15% to 20%. Sequencing was performed on peripheral blood. The receptor's source is a man aged 50 or older with active or convalescent COVID-19.

The CDR3 reads CATTGQSYEQYF. The CDR3, as DNA: TGTGCCACGACAGGACAGAGCTACGAGCAGTACTTC. The chain carries TRBV19 and TRBJ2-7, with D tentatively TRBD1 (6 bases). Deletions cut 10 bases from V and 3 bases from J, with 13 bases between. Per germline, CDR1 LNHDA and CDR2 SQIVND (reference sequence). This CDR3 is 12 amino acids long.